This T cell receptor (beta chain) was retrieved from a study of blood T cells in healthy people across ages. Study-level points and caveats: It was not possible, with unsorted PBMCs, to conclusively compare naive and antigen-experienced cells. More naive CD4+ cells and higher diversity marked long-lived donors relative to aged donors.

The J segment lost 1 base and the V segment lost 5 bases, leaving 7 bases of the junction unmatched. CDR3 length equals 15 residues. This clonotype was detected only a few times. Its antigen is undetermined. The authors ran a second PCR of roughly 6 to 12 cycles using a sample-barcoded 5' primer and a J-beta primer mix. Tagging of each cDNA molecule was performed by a template-switch adaptor with 12 random nucleotides. TCRdb re-called the 5' RACE reads with MiXCR, one entry per CDR3 protein. The profile shows about 720,000 distinct CDR3 sequences, around a fifth of them singletons. The chain combines TRBV12-3 or TRBV12-4 with TRBJ1-1; 7 nucleotides agree with TRBD1. This receptor was identified in a man in his sixties or seventies in good health. Sequenced: blood. The CDR3 DNA follows: TGTGCCAGCAGTACTACAGGGGTAAGGAACACTGAAGCTTTCTTT. This translates into CASSTTGVRNTEAFF.